This is a list of T cell receptor beta chains from one sample in a study of blood T cell repertoires in COVID-19. The data were produced by immunoSEQ multiplex PCR, yet TCRdb's version contains in-frame clones alone and is incomplete. This sample has approximately 170,000 clones, with around 81% found just once. The specimen was peripheral blood. The receptors originated from a human donor with acute or convalescent COVID-19. The donor label of this sample is uncertain. The CDR3 runs from the conserved cysteine through the conserved F or W.

CDR3 length | J gene | V gene | CDR3 protein
15 | TRBJ1-2 | TRBV6-5 | CASSYRRDRIYGYTF
15 | TRBJ2-1 | TRBV2 | CASSDEGVESNEQFF
15 | TRBJ1-6 | TRBV7-2 | CASTLPTGGNSPLHF
17 | TRBJ1-1 | TRBV11-2 | CASRPGRGNRLNTEAFF
16 | TRBJ2-3 | TRBV5-1 | CASSGLGLPNTDTQYF
15 | TRBJ2-5 | TRBV3-1/TRBV3-2 | CASSPQQTSRETQYF
16 | TRBJ1-4 | TRBV6-1 | CASSEEFRGAREKLFF
14 | TRBJ2-2 | TRBV14 | CASSPSGLTGELFF
13 | TRBJ1-5 | TRBV2 | CASKPTGNQPQHF
15 | TRBJ2-1 | TRBV19 | CASSPLAGGYNEQFF
14 | TRBJ1-5 | TRBV6-1 | CASSEGHLNQPQHF
13 | TRBJ1-2 | TRBV6-6 | CASGSGTVYGYTF
17 | TRBJ2-1 | TRBV5-1 | CASSLGGTRVPYNEQFF
17 | TRBJ2-6 | TRBV7-9 | CASRAVGAPSGANVLTF
17 | TRBJ1-2 | TRBV19 | CASSIVNPGQGIDGYTF
16 | TRBJ1-2 | TRBV3-1/TRBV3-2 | CASSQDSGQGASGYTF
13 | TRBJ1-1 | TRBV6-5 | CASRRGGAQKAFF
14 | TRBJ1-5 | TRBV27 | CASSLKGIGQPQHF
15 | TRBJ1-2 | TRBV25-1 | CASSPPGTASYGYTF
15 | TRBJ2-2 | TRBV6-4 | CASSDRARGTGELFF
18 | TRBJ1-2 | TRBV4-2 | CASSQEDGIYGANYGYTF
13 | TRBJ2-1 | TRBV11-2 | CASSFRGNNEQFF
13 | TRBJ2-5 | TRBV30 | CAWGELAWETQYF
14 | TRBJ2-1 | TRBV5-1 | CASSFGLAVNEQFF
16 | TRBJ2-3 | TRBV9 | CASSVGPSGNVDTQYF
13 | TRBJ2-7 | TRBV11-2 | CASSPDRTPEQYF
15 | TRBJ1-6 | TRBV6-5 | CASSPEPTLGQAFHF
13 | TRBJ2-2 | TRBV7-2 | CASSPYETGELFF
13 | TRBJ1-1 | TRBV9 | CASSAQGLTEAFF
15 | TRBJ1-4 | TRBV19 | CASSTTGGFDEKLFF
15 | TRBJ1-3 | TRBV5-1 | CASSLAGETGNTIYF
13 | TRBJ2-7 | TRBV24-1 | CATSDTDRNEQYF
14 | TRBJ2-7 | TRBV5-4 | CASSPGLAVSEQYF
12 | TRBJ2-5 | TRBV2 | CASSRPRETQYF
16 | TRBJ1-5 | TRBV27 | CASSLSRTYSNQPQHF
18 | TRBJ2-5 | TRBV5-1 | CASSLGASGRALEETQYF
16 | TRBJ2-2 | TRBV19 | CASSRLAGSNTGELFF
11 | TRBJ2-5 | TRBV11-1 | CASTSGETQYF
14 | TRBJ2-3 | TRBV18 | CASSLEASTDTQYF
15 | TRBJ2-1 | TRBV7-9 | CASLSGRSSYNEQFF
13 | TRBJ2-2 | TRBV19 | CAPLHSGTGELFF
11 | TRBJ1-1 | TRBV19 | CASSRELGAFF
15 | TRBJ2-3 | TRBV15 | CATSVGLTDTDTQYF
14 | TRBJ2-7 | TRBV28 | CASSLTGEGYEQYF
13 | TRBJ2-3 | TRBV2 | CASSRSGSETQYF
14 | TRBJ1-2 | TRBV9 | CASSAGQPNYGYTF
11 | TRBJ1-2 | TRBV19 | CASTRSYGYTF
17 | TRBJ1-2 | TRBV10-3 | CAISALGQGGASEGYTF